Listed below are T cell receptor beta chains from one sample, sequenced in a study of CD8 T cells in Susac syndrome. TCRdb re-called the immunoSEQ multiplex PCR reads with MiXCR, one entry per CDR3 protein. Altogether some 150,000 distinct CDR3 sequences are present, about 94% being singletons, with the ten largest covering 0.2% to 0.25%. Sequences were obtained from CD8+ T cells from PBMCs. These receptors were collected from a human donor with multiple sclerosis. Both conserved end residues are part of each CDR3. D genes are given only for firm matches. Size tells how often a clone was seen (once, few, many) or the class of an expanded clone, and some rows leave it out.

D gene	V gene	J gene	clone size	CDR3 protein	CDR3 DNA
NA	TRBV30	TRBJ1-6	NA	CAWSWEESGSPLHF	TGTGCCTGGAGTTGGGAGGAGTCAGGATCACCCCTCCACTTT
TRBD1	TRBV4-3	TRBJ1-2	once	CASSPGQGDGYTF	TGCGCCAGCAGCCCGGGACAGGGAGATGGCTACACCTTC
NA	TRBV4-1	TRBJ2-6	NA	CASTPEGTNPGGANVLTF	TGCGCCAGCACCCCAGAGGGTACGAATCCGGGAGGGGCCAACGTCCTGACTTTC
NA	TRBV30	TRBJ1-2	NA	CAWSEQSSNYGYTF	TGTGCCTGGAGTGAACAGTCTTCTAACTATGGCTACACCTTC
NA	TRBV12-5	TRBJ1-1	NA	CASARQSLAFF	TGTGCTAGTGCCCGACAGTCGTTAGCTTTCTTT
NA	TRBV19	TRBJ2-2	NA	CASTKTEGIITGELFF	TGTGCCAGTACTAAGACGGAAGGTATCATCACCGGGGAGCTGTTTTTT
TRBD2	TRBV23-1	TRBJ2-3	NA	CASSQLGPAGGELEDTQYF	TGCGCCAGCAGTCAATTGGGTCCAGCGGGGGGGGAATTGGAAGATACGCAGTATTTT
NA	TRBV23-1	TRBJ2-1	NA	CASSQSPLWHTAVSYNEQFF	TGCGCCAGCAGTCAATCGCCACTCTGGCATACTGCTGTCTCCTACAATGAGCAGTTCTTC
NA	TRBV21-1	TRBJ2-3	NA	CASSRVILAGGNTQYF	TGTGCCAGCTCCCGAGTGATACTAGCGGGGGGAAATACGCAGTATTTT
TRBD2	TRBV12-3/TRBV12-4	TRBJ2-7	NA	CASSLIERGYEQYF	TGTGCCAGCAGTTTAATCGAGCGGGGCTACGAGCAGTACTTC
NA	TRBV30	TRBJ2-7	NA	CAWSVSSAYEQYF	TGTGCCTGGAGTGTATCTAGTGCGTACGAGCAGTACTTC
NA	TRBV18	TRBJ1-1	NA	CASSPSWGRTEAFF	TGTGCCAGCTCACCATCCTGGGGGAGGACTGAAGCTTTCTTT